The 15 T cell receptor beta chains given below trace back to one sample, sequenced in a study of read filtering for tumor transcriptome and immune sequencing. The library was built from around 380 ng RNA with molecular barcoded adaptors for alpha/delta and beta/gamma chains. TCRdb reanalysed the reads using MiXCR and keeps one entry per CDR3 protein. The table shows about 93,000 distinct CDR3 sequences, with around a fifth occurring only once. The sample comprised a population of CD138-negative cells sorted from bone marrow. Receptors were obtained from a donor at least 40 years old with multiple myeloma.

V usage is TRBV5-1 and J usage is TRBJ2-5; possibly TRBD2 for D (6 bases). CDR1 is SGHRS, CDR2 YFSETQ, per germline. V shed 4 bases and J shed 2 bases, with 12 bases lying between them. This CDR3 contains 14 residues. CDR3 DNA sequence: TGCGCCAGCAGCCCCGGGGGAGCGCAAGAGACCCAGTACTTC. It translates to CASSPGGAQETQYF.

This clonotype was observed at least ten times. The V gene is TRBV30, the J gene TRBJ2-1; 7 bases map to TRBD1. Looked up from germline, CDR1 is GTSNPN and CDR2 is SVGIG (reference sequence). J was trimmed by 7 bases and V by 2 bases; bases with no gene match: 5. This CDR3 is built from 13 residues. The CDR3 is CAWSRQGVNEQFF. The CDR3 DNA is TGTGCCTGGAGTAGGCAGGGGGTAAATGAGCAGTTCTTC. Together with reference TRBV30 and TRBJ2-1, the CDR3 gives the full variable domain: SQTIHQWPATLVQPVGSPLSLECTVEGTSNPNLYWYRQAAGRGLQLLFYSVGIGQISSEVPQNLSASRPQDRQFILSSKKLLLSDSGFYLCAWSRQGVNEQFFGPGTRLTVL.

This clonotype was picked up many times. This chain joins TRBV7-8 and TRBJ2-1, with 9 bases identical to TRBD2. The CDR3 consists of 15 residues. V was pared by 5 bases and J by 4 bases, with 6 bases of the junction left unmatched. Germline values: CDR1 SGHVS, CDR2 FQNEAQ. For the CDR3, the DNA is TGTGCCAGCAGCGCCCGGACTAGCGAGTACAATGAGCAGTTCTTC. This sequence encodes CASSARTSEYNEQFF. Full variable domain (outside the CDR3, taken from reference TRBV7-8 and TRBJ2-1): GAGVSQSPRYKVAKRGQDVALRCDPISGHVSLFWYQQALGQGPEFLTYFQNEAQLDKSGLPSDRFFAERPEGSVSTLKIQRTQQEDSAVYLCASSARTSEYNEQFFGPGTRLTVL.

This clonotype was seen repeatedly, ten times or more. The CDR3 bases are TGTGCCAGCAGTTTATGGGAGGGTCGGCGCTACGAGCAGTACTTC. Protein: CASSLWEGRRYEQYF. J is TRBJ2-7 and V is TRBV28, with TRBD2 as a possible D gene (6 bases). Trimming removed 0 bases from V and 3 bases from J, with 12 bases in between. The CDR3 is made up of 15 amino acids. The V gene's germline CDR1 is MDHEN and CDR2 SYDVKM.

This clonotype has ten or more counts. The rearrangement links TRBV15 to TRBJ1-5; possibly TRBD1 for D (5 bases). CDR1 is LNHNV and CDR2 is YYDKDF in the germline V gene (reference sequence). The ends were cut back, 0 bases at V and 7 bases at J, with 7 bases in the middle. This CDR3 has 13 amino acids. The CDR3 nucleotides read TGTGCCACCAGCAGAGACAGGGTCCAGCCCCAGCATTTT. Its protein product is CATSRDRVQPQHF. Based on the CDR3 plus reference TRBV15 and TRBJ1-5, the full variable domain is DAMVIQNPRYQVTQFGKPVTLSCSQTLNHNVMYWYQQKSSQAPKLLFHYYDKDFNNEADTPDNFQSRRPNTSFCFLDIRSPGLGDTAMYLCATSRDRVQPQHFGDGTRLSIL.

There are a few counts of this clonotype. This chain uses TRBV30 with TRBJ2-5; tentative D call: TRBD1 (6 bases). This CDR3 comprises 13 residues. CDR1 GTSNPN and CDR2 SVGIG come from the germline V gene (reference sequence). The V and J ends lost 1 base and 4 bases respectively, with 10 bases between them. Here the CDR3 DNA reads TGTGCCTGGAGTGGACAGGCAGGAGAGACCCAGTACTTC. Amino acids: CAWSGQAGETQYF.

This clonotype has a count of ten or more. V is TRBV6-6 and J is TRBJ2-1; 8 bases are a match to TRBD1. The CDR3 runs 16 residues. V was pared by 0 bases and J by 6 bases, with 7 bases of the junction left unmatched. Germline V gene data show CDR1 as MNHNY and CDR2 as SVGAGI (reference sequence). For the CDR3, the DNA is TGTGCCAGCAGTTACTCGAACAGGGGGTCCCTCAATGAGCAGTTCTTC. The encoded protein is CASSYSNRGSLNEQFF.

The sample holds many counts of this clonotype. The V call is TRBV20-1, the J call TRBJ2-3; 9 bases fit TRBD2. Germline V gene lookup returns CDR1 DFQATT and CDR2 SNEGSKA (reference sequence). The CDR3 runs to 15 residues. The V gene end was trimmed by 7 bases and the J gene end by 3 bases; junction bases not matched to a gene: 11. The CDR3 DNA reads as TGCAGTGTTGCCTCCCGGGCGGGGGGGACAGATACGCAGTATTTT. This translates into CSVASRAGGTDTQYF.

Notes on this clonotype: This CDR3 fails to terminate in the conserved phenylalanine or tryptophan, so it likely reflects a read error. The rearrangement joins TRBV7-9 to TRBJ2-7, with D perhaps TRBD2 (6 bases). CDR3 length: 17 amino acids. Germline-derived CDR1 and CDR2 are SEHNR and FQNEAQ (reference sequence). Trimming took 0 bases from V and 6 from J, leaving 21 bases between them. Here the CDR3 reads CASSLALRRRGLGEQYI. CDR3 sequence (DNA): TGTGCCAGCAGCTTAGCCCTGCGGAGGCGGGGTTTGGGCGAGCAGTACATC.

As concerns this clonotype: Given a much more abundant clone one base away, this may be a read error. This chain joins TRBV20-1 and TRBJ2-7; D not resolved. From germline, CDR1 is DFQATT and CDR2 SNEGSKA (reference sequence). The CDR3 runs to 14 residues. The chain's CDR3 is CTARDPAGAYEQYF. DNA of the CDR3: TGCACTGCTAGAGATCCGGCAGGCGCCTACGAGCAGTACTTC.

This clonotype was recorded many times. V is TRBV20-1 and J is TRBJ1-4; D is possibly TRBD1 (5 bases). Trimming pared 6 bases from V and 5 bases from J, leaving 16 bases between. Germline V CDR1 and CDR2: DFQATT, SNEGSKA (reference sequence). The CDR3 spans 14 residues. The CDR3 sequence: CSATPGAWNEKLFF. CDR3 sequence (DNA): TGCAGTGCCACGCCCGGGGCGTGGAATGAAAAACTGTTTTTT.

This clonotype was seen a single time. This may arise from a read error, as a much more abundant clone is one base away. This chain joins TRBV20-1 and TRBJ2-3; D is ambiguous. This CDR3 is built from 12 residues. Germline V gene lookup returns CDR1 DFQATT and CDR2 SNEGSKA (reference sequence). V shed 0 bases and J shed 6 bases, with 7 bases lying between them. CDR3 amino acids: CSARDSFDTQYF. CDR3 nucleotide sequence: TGCAGTGCTAGAGACAGTTTTGATACGCAGTATTTT.

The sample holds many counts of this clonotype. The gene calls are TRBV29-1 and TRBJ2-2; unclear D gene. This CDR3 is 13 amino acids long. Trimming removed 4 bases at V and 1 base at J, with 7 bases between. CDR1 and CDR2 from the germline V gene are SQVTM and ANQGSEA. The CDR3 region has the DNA TGCAGCGTTGTAGGTCAGAACACCGGGGAGCTGTTTTTT. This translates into CSVVGQNTGELFF.

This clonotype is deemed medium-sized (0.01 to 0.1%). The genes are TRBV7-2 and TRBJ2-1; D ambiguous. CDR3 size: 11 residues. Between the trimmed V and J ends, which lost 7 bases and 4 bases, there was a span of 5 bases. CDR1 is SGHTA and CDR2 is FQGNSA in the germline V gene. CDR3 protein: CASTQYNEQFF. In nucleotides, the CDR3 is TGTGCCAGCACCCAATACAATGAGCAGTTCTTC.

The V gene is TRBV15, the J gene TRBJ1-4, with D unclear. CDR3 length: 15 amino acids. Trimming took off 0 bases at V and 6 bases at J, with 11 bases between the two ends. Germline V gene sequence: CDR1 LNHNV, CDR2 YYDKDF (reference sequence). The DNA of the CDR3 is TGTGCCACCAGCAGAGACGGGGTAAAACATGAAAAACTGTTTTTT. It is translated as CATSRDGVKHEKLFF.